Each of the 30 T cell receptor beta chains below was sequenced from the same sample in a study of tissue T cells after allogeneic stem cell transplantation. Sequenced by immunoSEQ multiplex PCR; TCRdb stores in-frame clones only, minus some. The table records more than 9,000 clones, approximately 65% of them present only once. The sequences come from tissue from the stomach, collected at autopsy. These receptors were obtained from a male donor aged 60 or over with lung cancer.

This clone was counted a few times. CDR3 DNA sequence: TGTGCCAGCAGCTTGGAAGGACAGTTCTATGGCTACACCTTC. Its translation: CASSLEGQFYGYTF. The chain has TRBV5-5 and TRBJ1-2, with D tentatively TRBD1 (6 bases). The CDR3 covers 14 residues. CDR1 and CDR2 from the germline V gene are SGHKS and YYEKEE (reference sequence). Deletions cut 0 bases from V and 4 bases from J, with 10 bases between.

The V gene is TRBV5-1, the J gene TRBJ2-5; 9 bases map to TRBD1. Germline V gene data show CDR1 as SGHRS and CDR2 as YFSETQ. The CDR3 contains 15 residues. The V segment lost 1 base and the J segment 4 bases; nucleotides outside the gene matches: 5. CDR3 nucleotide sequence: TGCGCCAGCAGCTTGAGACAGGGGGTAGGAGAGACCCAGTACTTC. This encodes CASSLRQGVGETQYF. Variable domain in full (rest from reference TRBV5-1 and TRBJ2-5): KAGVTQTPRYLIKTRGQQVTLSCSPISGHRSVSWYQQTPGQGLQFLFEYFSETQRNKGNFPGRFSGRQFSNSRSEMNVSTLELGDSALYLCASSLRQGVGETQYFGPGTRLLVL.

The V and J genes are TRBV6-5 and TRBJ2-1; perhaps TRBD1 as D (6 bases). This CDR3 contains 13 residues. CDR1 is MNHEY and CDR2 is SVGAGI in the germline V gene. The ends were cut back, 5 bases at V and 8 bases at J, with 13 bases in the middle. CDR3 residues: CASSHLQGDEQFF. The CDR3, as DNA: TGTGCCAGCAGTCATTTACAGGGTGATGAGCAGTTCTTC.

This clone was counted a single time. This chain joins TRBV5-1 and TRBJ2-1; D possibly matches TRBD1 or TRBD2 (5 bases each). The V gene's germline CDR1 is SGHRS and CDR2 YFSETQ. Deletions cut 7 bases from V and 7 bases from J, with 18 bases between. The CDR3 sequence is 14 residues long. The CDR3: CASAPGPGLNEQFF. CDR3 DNA: TGCGCCAGCGCCCCAGGCCCGGGGCTGAATGAGCAGTTCTTC.

This clone showed up just a few times. The V gene is TRBV6-5, the J gene TRBJ1-5, with a possible D match to TRBD1 (5 bases). With 2 bases removed from V and 1 base from J, the gap between germline ends came to 9 bases. The germline V gene has CDR1 MNHEY and CDR2 SVGAGI. This CDR3 has 15 amino acids. The CDR3 DNA follows: TGTGCCAGCAGTTACGGTGGGGGAAGCAATCAGCCCCAGCATTTT. This codes for CASSYGGGSNQPQHF.

The rearrangement uses TRBV3-1 (or the pseudogene TRBV3-2) and TRBJ1-6, with no clear D. The length of the CDR3 is 15 residues. Looked up from germline, CDR1 is LGHDT and CDR2 is YNNKEL (reference sequence). Trimming shortened V by 0 bases and J by 9 bases, and 12 bases separated the two germline ends. CDR3 loop: CASSQDAPYGSPLHF. Written as DNA, the CDR3 is TGTGCCAGCAGCCAAGATGCCCCTTATGGTTCACCCCTCCACTTT.

The chain employs TRBV11-2 and TRBJ2-5, with 8 bases identical to TRBD2. The CDR3 contains 16 residues. Germline-derived CDR1 and CDR2 are SGHAT and FQNNGV. The V gene end was trimmed by 5 bases and the J gene end by 4 bases; junction bases not matched to a gene: 12. In DNA form, the CDR3 reads TGTGCCAGCAGCACCTCGGGTAGCGGGACCGGAGAGACCCAGTACTTC. This encodes CASSTSGSGTGETQYF.

This clone was seen more than once but under ten times. The rearrangement uses TRBV29-1 and TRBJ2-1; D ambiguous. This CDR3 has 14 residues. CDR1 is SQVTM, CDR2 ANQGSEA, per germline. With 7 bases removed from V and 0 bases from J, the gap between germline ends came to 13 bases. This CDR3 is CSAPGPYSYNEQFF. The CDR3, as DNA: TGCAGCGCGCCCGGTCCCTACTCCTACAATGAGCAGTTCTTC.

This chain joins TRBV6-4 and TRBJ2-3; 8 nucleotides match TRBD1. The CDR3 spans 14 residues. Germline trimming cut 5 bases from V and 5 bases from J; bases unmatched to any gene: 6. Germline CDR1 is MRHNA and CDR2 is SNTAGT. CDR3 bases: TGTGCCAGCAGTAACCAGGGGGCCGGAGATACGCAGTATTTT. It codes for CASSNQGAGDTQYF.

By share of the sample, this clone is medium-sized (0.01 to 0.1%). This sample also contains other DNA sequences that code for the same CDR3. This chain links TRBV2 with TRBJ2-5; the D gene is possibly TRBD2 (6 bases). The CDR3 runs to 13 residues. V was cut by 2 bases and J by 5 bases, with 9 bases left in between. In germline, CDR1 is SNHLY, CDR2 FYNNEI. Here the CDR3 DNA reads TGTGCCAGCAGTGAACGGCGGGGTGAGACCCAGTACTTC. Translation: CASSERRGETQYF.

The gene calls are TRBV11-2 and TRBJ1-1, with 8 bases identical to TRBD1. The CDR3 runs 14 residues. V shed 5 bases, J shed 11 bases, and the junction held 13 bases outside the gene matches. Looked up from germline, CDR1 is SGHAT and CDR2 is FQNNGV. CDR3 amino acids: CASSANPTTGGAFF. Written as DNA, the CDR3 is TGTGCCAGCAGCGCAAACCCAACTACAGGGGGGGCTTTCTTT. Full variable domain (missing parts from reference TRBV11-2 and TRBJ1-1): EAGVAQSPRYKIIEKRQSVAFWCNPISGHATLYWYQQILGQGPKLLIQFQNNGVVDDSQLPKDRFSAERLKGVDSTLKIQPAKLEDSAVYLCASSANPTTGGAFFGQGTRLTVV.

In DNA, the CDR3 is TGTGCCAGCAGTCTATCGGACGGTAGAAATGAAAAACTGTTTTTT. It specifies CASSLSDGRNEKLFF. V is TRBV3-1 (or the pseudogene TRBV3-2) and J is TRBJ1-4; D unresolved. The CDR3 loop spans 15 amino acids. The germline gives CDR1 LGHDT, CDR2 YNNKEL (reference sequence). V shed 6 bases and J shed 5 bases, with 16 bases lying between them.

The chain links TRBV28 to TRBJ1-2, with 9 bases aligning to TRBD1. The CDR3 is 13 residues long. The junction had 8 bases not matched to a gene; V was cut back by 7 bases and J by 8 bases. The germline V gene encodes CDR1 MDHEN and CDR2 SYDVKM. The CDR3 loop is CASIPGTGRGYTF. CDR3 sequence (DNA): TGTGCCAGCATCCCCGGGACAGGGAGAGGCTACACCTTC.

This clone was counted a few times. The gene calls are TRBV7-9 and TRBJ2-1, with 8 bases aligning to TRBD1. The CDR3 contains 16 residues. V lost 1 base to trimming and J lost 8 bases; unmatched junction nucleotides: 10. CDR1 is SEHNR, CDR2 FQNEAQ, per germline (reference sequence). The CDR3 reads CASSLVRAGGYDEQFF. The CDR3 DNA is TGTGCCAGCAGCTTAGTTAGGGCAGGGGGCTATGATGAGCAGTTCTTC.

V and J are TRBV11-1 and TRBJ2-7; no definite D call. The CDR3 covers 12 residues. Trimming stripped 5 bases from V and 4 bases from J, with 9 bases between. CDR1 and CDR2 (germline): SGHAT, FQDESV (reference sequence). CDR3 in DNA: TGTGCCAGCAGCCCGTCTAGTTACGAGCAGTACTTC. Translated, it gives CASSPSSYEQYF.

This chain joins TRBV5-1 and TRBJ2-2, with D unresolved. The CDR3 contains 14 residues. V was pared by 4 bases and J by 3 bases, with 10 bases between. The V gene's germline CDR1 is SGHRS and CDR2 YFSETQ. The CDR3 protein is CASSPDTYTGELFF. The CDR3 coding sequence is TGCGCCAGCAGCCCAGACACCTACACCGGGGAGCTGTTTTTT. The full variable domain, completed using reference TRBV5-1 and TRBJ2-2, is KAGVTQTPRYLIKTRGQQVTLSCSPISGHRSVSWYQQTPGQGLQFLFEYFSETQRNKGNFPGRFSGRQFSNSRSEMNVSTLELGDSALYLCASSPDTYTGELFFGEGSRLTVL.

V and J are TRBV27 and TRBJ2-1; 12 positions match TRBD2. V lost 1 base and J lost 6; bases outside the gene matches: 7. Germline V lookup: CDR1 MNHEY, CDR2 SMNVEV (reference sequence). The length of the CDR3 is 17 residues. The CDR3 DNA follows: TGTGCCAGCAGTTTATTAACTAGCGGGAGGAATTTCAATGAGCAGTTCTTC. As protein: CASSLLTSGRNFNEQFF.

In its sample, this clone ranks as medium-sized. The chain joins TRBV4-3 to TRBJ1-1; TRBD1 might be the D (6 bases). The V end lost 4 bases, the J end lost 2 bases, and 14 bases lay between the germline ends. The germline V gene has CDR1 LGHNA and CDR2 YSLEER. The CDR3 extends over 15 amino acids. The CDR3 DNA follows: TGCGCCAGCAGCCCGAACAGGGAAAGAAACACTGAAGCTTTCTTT. The encoded protein is CASSPNRERNTEAFF.

This clone was detected a few times. The CDR3 DNA sequence: TGTGCCAGCAGCGTCGACAGCTATGGCTACACCTTC. Protein sequence: CASSVDSYGYTF. This sequence joins TRBV7-2 and TRBJ1-2; D perhaps matches TRBD1 (5 bases). V lost 5 bases, J lost 4 bases, and 8 bases lay in between. The CDR3 extends over 12 amino acids. The germline V gene encodes CDR1 SGHTA and CDR2 FQGNSA. Together with reference TRBV7-2 and TRBJ1-2, the CDR3 gives the full variable domain: GAGVSQSPSNKVTEKGKDVELRCDPISGHTALYWYRQSLGQGLEFLIYFQGNSAPDKSGLPSDRFSAERTGGSVSTLTIQRTQQEDSAVYLCASSVDSYGYTFGSGTRLTVV.

A few counts support this clone. This rearrangement joins TRBV6-1 to TRBJ1-2, with D uncertain. Germline V gene sequence: CDR1 MNHNS, CDR2 SASEGT. CDR3 length: 13 residues. V was clipped by 2 bases and J by 8 bases, with 12 bases between them. The CDR3 DNA follows: TGTGCCAGCAGTGAACTATCCGGCGGGGGCTACACCTTC. Translated: CASSELSGGGYTF.

By its share, this clone is large. The chain carries TRBV7-8 and TRBJ2-2; D call uncertain. Per germline, CDR1 SGHVS and CDR2 FQNEAQ. Trimming pared 6 bases from V and 6 bases from J, leaving 11 bases between. The CDR3 has 13 amino acids. CDR3 loop: CASRLGLAGELFF. The CDR3 DNA is TGTGCCAGCAGGCTTGGGCTAGCCGGGGAGCTGTTTTTT.

About this clone: Germline and junction disagree at one end, which may indicate a read error. The genes are TRBV7-7 and TRBJ2-5; 9 bases map to TRBD1. Germline V gene data show CDR1 as SSHAT and CDR2 as FNYEAQ (reference sequence). This CDR3 has 16 residues. This chain's CDR3 is CASSPLGTGQQETQYF. The CDR3, as DNA: TGTGCTAGCAGCCCCCTGGGGACAGGGCAGCAAGAGACCCAGTACTTC.

The chain has TRBV6-6 and TRBJ2-1, with D perhaps matching TRBD1 (7 bases). The ends were cut back, 8 bases at V and 5 bases at J, with 13 bases in the middle. The CDR3 consists of 13 residues. The V gene's germline CDR1 is MNHNY and CDR2 SVGAGI (reference sequence). The CDR3 DNA is TGTGCCAGCGGCGGGACAGTCCACAATGAGCAGTTCTTC. It is translated as CASGGTVHNEQFF.

This clone was counted between two and nine times. V and J are TRBV28 and TRBJ1-2; TRBD1 agrees at 7 bases. From germline, CDR1 is MDHEN and CDR2 SYDVKM. The CDR3 sequence is 14 residues long. With 3 bases clipped from V and 4 bases from J, the junction kept 5 bases outside the gene matches. CDR3 region: CASSFAAGGYGYTF. As DNA, the CDR3 is TGTGCCAGCAGTTTCGCGGCAGGGGGCTATGGCTACACCTTC.

This rearrangement joins TRBV5-4 to TRBJ2-5; TRBD2 agrees at 7 bases. In germline, CDR1 is SGHNT, CDR2 YYREEE (reference sequence). CDR3 length: 14 residues. Germline trimming cut 1 base from V and 4 bases from J; bases unmatched to any gene: 4. CDR3 in DNA: TGTGCCAGCAGCTTGTCCTCTAGCGGAGAGACCCAGTACTTC. Residues: CASSLSSSGETQYF. Full variable domain (remainder filled in from reference TRBV5-4 and TRBJ2-5): ETGVTQSPTHLIKTRGQQVTLRCSSQSGHNTVSWYQQALGQGPQFIFQYYREEENGRGNFPPRFSGLQFPNYSSELNVNALELDDSALYLCASSLSSSGETQYFGPGTRLLVL.

The chain couples TRBV25-1 to TRBJ2-1; D gene unclear. The CDR3 is 11 residues long. Trimming removed 6 bases at V and 6 bases at J, with 6 bases between. The germline gives CDR1 MGHDK, CDR2 SYGVNS. The chain's CDR3 is CASRTFNEQFF. CDR3 DNA: TGTGCCAGCAGGACATTCAATGAGCAGTTCTTC.

V usage is TRBV6-2 or TRBV6-3 and J usage is TRBJ2-7; D is uncertain. The V gene's germline CDR1 is MNHEY and CDR2 SVGEGT. The CDR3 extends over 11 amino acids. V dropped 6 bases and J dropped 2 bases, with 5 bases sitting between them. The CDR3 protein is CASSDTYEQYF. The CDR3 coding sequence is TGTGCCAGCAGCGACACCTACGAGCAGTACTTC.

J is TRBJ2-3 and V is TRBV7-9; 9 nucleotides align to TRBD2. CDR3 length: 14 residues. The germline gives CDR1 SEHNR, CDR2 FQNEAQ (reference sequence). The trim removed 11 bases at V and 4 bases at J, leaving 10 bases unmatched. The CDR3 spells CAGEGGRAPDTQYF. The CDR3 bases are TGTGCCGGGGAAGGCGGGAGGGCCCCAGATACGCAGTATTTT.

The chain has TRBV19 and TRBJ2-2; the D is unclear. The CDR3 spans 14 residues. Germline V gives CDR1 LNHDA, CDR2 SQIVND (reference sequence). V was clipped by 7 bases and J by 1 base, with 10 bases between them. The CDR3, as DNA: TGTGCCAGTACGGGCGGTGGGAACACCGGGGAGCTGTTTTTT. Translation: CASTGGGNTGELFF.

This clone occurred a few times. The V gene is TRBV20-1, the J gene TRBJ1-6; perhaps TRBD1 as D (5 bases). This CDR3 contains 11 residues. V lost 4 bases, J lost 9 bases, and 7 bases lay in between. From germline, CDR1 is DFQATT and CDR2 SNEGSKA (reference sequence). The CDR3 loop reads CSAKTGSPLHF. The CDR3 coding sequence is TGCAGTGCTAAAACAGGTTCACCCCTCCACTTT.